The 30 T cell receptor beta chains below all came from one sample that was sequenced in a study of CXCR3-negative and CXCR3-positive naive CD8 T cells. UMI-tagged TRB cDNA libraries were built via 5' RACE. TCRdb re-called the 5' RACE reads; every CDR3 protein appears as one record, without DNA. The table gives over 100,000 distinct CDR3 sequences; the top ten clones make up roughly 0.29% of it. Material for sequencing was naive CXCR3- CD8+ T cells from blood. Subset defined: CD45RO-CCR7+CD27+CD95- naive CD8+ T cells lacking CXCR3 (TNR3-). The receptors were sampled from a human donor in good health. Some clones in this sample may be carry-over from other donors' samples.

The CDR3 reads CASSYLWTSDDEQFF. The V and J genes are TRBV6-2 or TRBV6-3 and TRBJ2-1; the D call from TCRdb, TRBD2, cannot be confirmed without DNA. Germline CDR1 and CDR2: MNHEY and SVGEGT. This CDR3 comprises 15 residues.

CDR3 region: CASRTESYEQYF. The chain links TRBV28 to TRBJ2-7. CDR1 and CDR2 (germline): MDHEN, SYDVKM. CDR3 length equals 12 residues.

This chain joins TRBV10-3 and TRBJ2-5. The CDR3 runs 15 residues. From germline, CDR1 is ENHRY and CDR2 SYGVKD. The CDR3 spells CAISESEVDLGTQYF.

This chain uses TRBV28 with TRBJ2-1; no DNA is available, so the TRBD2 call from TCRdb remains unchecked. The CDR3 extends over 17 amino acids. Germline-derived CDR1 and CDR2 are MDHEN and SYDVKM. CDR3 in amino acids: CASRGLEGYNLGDEQFF.

The rearrangement joins TRBV9 to TRBJ2-1. Germline V gene sequence: CDR1 SGDLS, CDR2 YYNGEE. The length of the CDR3 is 14 residues. CDR3 residues: CASSADGSYNEQFF.

The chain couples TRBV6-1 to TRBJ2-5; with no DNA, the TCRdb D assignment of TRBD1 cannot be verified. The CDR3 runs to 14 residues. In germline, CDR1 is MNHNS, CDR2 SASEGT. This chain's CDR3 is CASSESGLQETQYF.

This rearrangement joins TRBV7-9 to TRBJ2-7; the TCRdb call, TRBD1, lacks DNA for checking. CDR3 length equals 15 residues. The germline CDR1 and CDR2 sequences are SEHNR and FQNEAQ (reference sequence). The CDR3 loop reads CASSFATGLSYEQYF. Full variable domain (rest looked up from reference TRBV7-9 and TRBJ2-7): DTGVSQNPRHKITKRGQNVTFRCDPISEHNRLYWYRQTLGQGPEFLTYFQNEAQLEKSRLLSDRFSAERPKGSFSTLEIQRTEQGDSAMYLCASSFATGLSYEQYFGPGTRLTVT.

The V gene is TRBV28, the J gene TRBJ1-2; TCRdb proposes TRBD1, but this gene call is untestable without DNA. Germline-derived CDR1 and CDR2 are MDHEN and SYDVKM. The CDR3 sequence is 14 residues long. The CDR3 loop is CASYKTGFNYGYTF.

The V call is TRBV28, the J call TRBJ2-2. Germline loops: CDR1 MDHEN, CDR2 SYDVKM. This CDR3 spans 12 amino acids. This CDR3 is CASSLSSGELFF. Using reference TRBV28 and TRBJ2-2 for the parts outside the CDR3, the full variable domain is DVKVTQSSRYLVKRTGEKVFLECVQDMDHENMFWYRQDPGLGLRLIYFSYDVKMKEKGDIPEGYSVSREKKERFSLILESASTNQTSMYLCASSLSSGELFFGEGSRLTVL.

The V and J genes are TRBV6-2 or TRBV6-3 and TRBJ2-7; TCRdb outputs TRBD1, but without DNA this stays unchecked. The CDR3 sequence is 13 residues long. The V gene's germline CDR1 is MNHEY and CDR2 SVGEGT. This chain's CDR3 is CASSYARVYEQYF.

The genes are TRBV20-1 and TRBJ2-6. The V gene's germline CDR1 is DFQATT and CDR2 SNEGSKA (reference sequence). The CDR3 has 16 residues. The CDR3 region is CSASTGGVSGANVLTF.

The chain combines TRBV28 with TRBJ2-1. The CDR3 contains 16 residues. Germline CDR1 reads MDHEN; CDR2 reads SYDVKM. CDR3 in amino acids: CASSLQASPTYNEQFF.

V gene TRBV6-2 or TRBV6-3 combines with J gene TRBJ1-1; TCRdb picks TRBD1, but there is no DNA to check that call. This CDR3 is built from 12 residues. Germline assignment: CDR1 MNHEY and CDR2 SVGEGT. CDR3 amino acids: CASSAWDREAFF.

The rearrangement links TRBV12-3 or TRBV12-4 to TRBJ2-7; TCRdb indicates TRBD2, and absent DNA this call remains unverified. The CDR3 is 12 residues long. The CDR3 reads CASSLQLAVQYF.

J is TRBJ2-7 and V is TRBV9; TCRdb returns TRBD1, unconfirmable since there is no DNA. The germline V gene encodes CDR1 SGDLS and CDR2 YYNGEE. The CDR3 runs 15 residues. CDR3 protein: CASSVGGGPTYEQYF.

The rearrangement uses TRBV12-3 or TRBV12-4 and TRBJ1-4. This CDR3 is 16 amino acids long. CDR3 region: CASIAGEGRRSEKLFF.

This chain joins TRBV24-1 and TRBJ2-1. This CDR3 contains 14 residues. Per the germline V gene, CDR1 is KGHDR and CDR2 is SFDVKD. The CDR3 here is CATRAGGPDNEQFF.

The V gene is TRBV20-1, the J gene TRBJ2-7. Germline CDR1 DFQATT, CDR2 SNEGSKA (reference sequence). This CDR3 spans 11 amino acids. The CDR3 loop reads CSARDGYEQYF.

The chain employs TRBV5-1 and TRBJ2-1; TCRdb selects TRBD1, and the lack of DNA leaves this call unchecked. The CDR3 totals 18 residues. Germline V gene sequence: CDR1 SGHRS, CDR2 YFSETQ. CDR3 sequence reads: CASSFYPPSAGAGDEQFF. The whole variable domain, remainder taken from reference TRBV5-1 and TRBJ2-1, is KAGVTQTPRYLIKTRGQQVTLSCSPISGHRSVSWYQQTPGQGLQFLFEYFSETQRNKGNFPGRFSGRQFSNSRSEMNVSTLELGDSALYLCASSFYPPSAGAGDEQFFGPGTRLTVL.

The V and J genes are TRBV28 and TRBJ2-7; TCRdb lists TRBD2, though no DNA is available to test this call. The CDR3 has 19 residues. CDR1 and CDR2 from the germline V gene are MDHEN and SYDVKM. This CDR3 reads CASSLVLAGALISSYEQYF.

The V call is TRBV5-1, the J call TRBJ2-7; TCRdb calls TRBD2, which cannot be checked without DNA. The CDR3 is 15 residues long. Germline V CDR1 and CDR2: SGHRS, YFSETQ. The CDR3 here is CASSSGLAEIYEQYF.

The rearrangement joins TRBV7-2 to TRBJ1-2; TCRdb reports TRBD1, a call that lacks DNA to check it against. CDR1 and CDR2 (germline): SGHTA, FQGNSA. The CDR3 length is 13 residues. The CDR3 loop is CASSFRGPDGYTF.

V is TRBV29-1 and J is TRBJ2-1; TCRdb's D gene call, TRBD2, goes unchecked for lack of DNA. The CDR3 contains 12 residues. The germline V gene has CDR1 SQVTM and CDR2 ANQGSEA. This CDR3 is CSGGTSLNEQFF.

The rearrangement uses TRBV28 and TRBJ2-1; checking the TCRdb D call of TRBD2 is not possible without DNA. From germline, CDR1 is MDHEN and CDR2 SYDVKM. This CDR3 has 17 residues. CDR3 amino acids: CAISRGGLAGFYNEQFF.

This chain joins TRBV7-2 and TRBJ2-7; TCRdb's assignment of TRBD1 cannot be checked, as there is no DNA. This CDR3 is 15 amino acids long. CDR1 and CDR2 (germline): SGHTA, FQGNSA. CDR3 region: CASSSGTDLTYEQYF.

V and J are TRBV28 and TRBJ2-2; TCRdb indicates TRBD2, and absent DNA this call remains unverified. CDR1 and CDR2 (germline): MDHEN, SYDVKM. This CDR3 is built from 16 residues. This CDR3 reads CASSRLRSGRTGELFF.

CDR3 amino acids: CASSLASGGLDEQFF. The chain uses TRBV7-9 and TRBJ2-1; the D gene TCRdb calls, TRBD2, cannot be checked with no DNA. The CDR3 has 15 amino acids. Germline CDR1 is SEHNR and CDR2 is FQNEAQ (reference sequence).

This CDR3 reads CASSQTEYQETQYF. This sequence joins TRBV7-9 and TRBJ2-5; TCRdb designates TRBD1, a call that cannot be tested without DNA. Germline CDR1 is SEHNR and CDR2 is FQNEAQ (reference sequence). CDR3 length: 14 residues.

The chain joins TRBV6-2 or TRBV6-3 to TRBJ2-3; TCRdb picks TRBD1, but there is no DNA to check that call. The CDR3 contains 16 residues. Germline loops: CDR1 MNHEY, CDR2 SVGEGT. CDR3 residues: CASSGPRQGFTDTQYF.

This chain connects TRBV9 to TRBJ1-5; the D call from TCRdb, TRBD1, cannot be confirmed without DNA. This CDR3 has 14 residues. Germline V CDR1 and CDR2: SGDLS, YYNGEE. CDR3 in amino acids: CASSAWDSNQPQHF.